One sample yielded the 8 T cell receptor beta chains listed below, sequenced in a study of cytotoxic CD8 clonotypes in ibrutinib-treated CLL. The table came from immunoSEQ multiplex PCR; TCRdb's copy has only in-frame clones and leaves some out. The sample has over 100,000 clones, roughly 88% seen once. The material sequenced was PBMCs, taken after 24 months of ibrutinib treatment. These receptors all stem from a human donor with chronic lymphocytic leukemia.

The chain employs TRBV4-2 and TRBJ1-6; D not resolved. The CDR3 loop spans 12 amino acids. Germline V gives CDR1 LGHNA, CDR2 YNFKEQ. The V gene lost 8 bases and the J gene lost 3 bases, with 5 bases spanning the gap. CDR3 protein: CASGYYNSPLHF. CDR3 sequence (DNA): TGTGCCAGCGGTTACTATAATTCACCCCTCCACTTT.

The rearrangement joins TRBV5-1 to TRBJ2-1; tentative D call: TRBD1 (5 bases). The germline gives CDR1 SGHRS, CDR2 YFSETQ. CDR3 length equals 14 residues. Between the trimmed V and J ends, which lost 2 bases and 7 bases, there was a span of 13 bases. In nucleotides, the CDR3 is TGCGCCAGCAGCTTTTCAGGGTTGGGGAATGAGCAGTTCTTC. Translation: CASSFSGLGNEQFF.

This clone was counted only a few times. The chain recombines TRBV18 with TRBJ1-1; weak D call: TRBD1 (5 bases). Trimming took off 2 bases at V and 4 bases at J, with 17 bases between the two ends. The CDR3 runs 16 residues. The germline V gene encodes CDR1 KGHSH and CDR2 LQKENI. The CDR3 DNA is TGTGCCAGCTCACCAAACCCTACCGGGAGGGGCACTGAAGCTTTCTTT. It yields the protein CASSPNPTGRGTEAFF.

In its sample, this clone was seen a few times. The chain uses TRBV11-1 and TRBJ1-2, with D tentatively TRBD1 (5 bases). CDR3 size: 13 residues. The V and J ends lost 8 bases and 5 bases respectively, with 15 bases between them. The germline V gene encodes CDR1 SGHAT and CDR2 FQDESV (reference sequence). CDR3 bases: TGTGCCAGCGCACTCCCTGGGGGTTATGGCTACACCTTC. Its protein product is CASALPGGYGYTF.

This clone was detected once. The chain has TRBV6-5 and TRBJ1-4; no definite D call. Germline V gives CDR1 MNHEY, CDR2 SVGAGI. Trimming took off 5 bases at V and 0 bases at J, with 10 bases between the two ends. The CDR3 totals 15 residues. This CDR3 reads CASSLRSTTNEKLFF. The CDR3, as DNA: TGTGCCAGCAGTCTCCGGTCGACAACTAATGAAAAACTGTTTTTT.

The chain carries TRBV6-1 and TRBJ2-7, with 7 positions matching TRBD2. With 6 bases clipped from V and 5 bases from J, the junction kept 10 bases outside the gene matches. The CDR3 is 14 amino acids. Germline V gives CDR1 MNHNS, CDR2 SASEGT. CDR3 loop: CASRADRTSDEQYF. CDR3 nucleotide sequence: TGTGCCAGCAGGGCCGACCGGACTAGTGACGAGCAGTACTTC.

In regard to this clone: Other DNA sequences in this sample translate to the same CDR3. The chain couples TRBV28 to TRBJ2-5; no definite D call. This CDR3 is built from 13 residues. The germline V gene encodes CDR1 MDHEN and CDR2 SYDVKM. The ends were cut back, 5 bases at V and 0 bases at J, with 7 bases in the middle. CDR3 sequence: CASSSADQETQYF. CDR3 coding DNA: TGTGCCAGCAGTAGCGCGGACCAAGAGACCCAGTACTTC.

This chain joins TRBV7-8 and TRBJ2-5; D unresolved. The V and J ends lost 2 bases and 5 bases respectively, with 15 bases between them. This CDR3 is built from 15 residues. Germline V gene data show CDR1 as SGHVS and CDR2 as FQNEAQ. CDR3 bases: TGTGCCAGCAGCTTAAAGGACGCGTTCAGGGAGACCCAGTACTTC. This codes for CASSLKDAFRETQYF.